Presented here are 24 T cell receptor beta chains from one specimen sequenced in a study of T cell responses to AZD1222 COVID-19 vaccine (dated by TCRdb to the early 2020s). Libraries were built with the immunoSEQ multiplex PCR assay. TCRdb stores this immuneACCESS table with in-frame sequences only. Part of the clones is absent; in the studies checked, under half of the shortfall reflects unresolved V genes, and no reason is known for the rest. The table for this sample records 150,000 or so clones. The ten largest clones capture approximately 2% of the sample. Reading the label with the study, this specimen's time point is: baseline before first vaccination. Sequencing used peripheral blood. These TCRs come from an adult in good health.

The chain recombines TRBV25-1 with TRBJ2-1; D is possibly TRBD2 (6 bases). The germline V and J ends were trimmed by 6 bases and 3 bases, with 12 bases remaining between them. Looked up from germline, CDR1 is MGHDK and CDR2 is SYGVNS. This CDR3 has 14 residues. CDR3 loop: CASRGWGDYNEQFF. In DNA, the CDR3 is TGTGCCAGCAGGGGCTGGGGGGACTACAATGAGCAGTTCTTC.

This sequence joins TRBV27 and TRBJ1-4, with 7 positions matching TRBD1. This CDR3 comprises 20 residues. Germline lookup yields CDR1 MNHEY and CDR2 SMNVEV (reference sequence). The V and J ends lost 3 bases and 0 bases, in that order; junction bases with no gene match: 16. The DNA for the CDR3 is TGTGCCAGCAGTTTCGACCGGGACAGAGACTCACATGCAACTAATGAAAAACTGTTTTTT. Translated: CASSFDRDRDSHATNEKLFF.

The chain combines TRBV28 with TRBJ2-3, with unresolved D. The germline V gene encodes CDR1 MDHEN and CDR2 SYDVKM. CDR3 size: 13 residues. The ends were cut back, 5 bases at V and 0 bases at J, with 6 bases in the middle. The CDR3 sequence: CASSLGSTDTQYF. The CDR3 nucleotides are TGTGCCAGCAGTCTCGGGAGCACAGATACGCAGTATTTT. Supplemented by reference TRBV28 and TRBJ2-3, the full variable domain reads DVKVTQSSRYLVKRTGEKVFLECVQDMDHENMFWYRQDPGLGLRLIYFSYDVKMKEKGDIPEGYSVSREKKERFSLILESASTNQTSMYLCASSLGSTDTQYFGPGTRLTVL.

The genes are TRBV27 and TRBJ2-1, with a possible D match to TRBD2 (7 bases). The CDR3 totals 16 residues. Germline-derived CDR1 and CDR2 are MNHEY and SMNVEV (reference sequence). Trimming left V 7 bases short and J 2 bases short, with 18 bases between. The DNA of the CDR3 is TGTGCCAGCACCCCTTGGACGGGGGGCCCCTACAATGAGCAGTTCTTC. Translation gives CASTPWTGGPYNEQFF.

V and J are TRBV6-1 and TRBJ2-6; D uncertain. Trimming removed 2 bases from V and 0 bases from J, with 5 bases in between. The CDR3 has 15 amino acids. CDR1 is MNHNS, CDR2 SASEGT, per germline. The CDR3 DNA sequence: TGTGCCAGCAGTGAATCGGACTCTGGGGCCAACGTCCTGACTTTC. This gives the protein CASSESDSGANVLTF.

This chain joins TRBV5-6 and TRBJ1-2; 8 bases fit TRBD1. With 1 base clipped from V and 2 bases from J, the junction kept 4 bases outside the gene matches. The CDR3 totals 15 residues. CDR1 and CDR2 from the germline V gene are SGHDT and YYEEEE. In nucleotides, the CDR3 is TGTGCCAGCAGCTTGTTGGCAGGGGGCAACTATGGCTACACCTTC. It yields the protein CASSLLAGGNYGYTF.

The CDR3 nucleotides read TGTGCCAGCAGCGCCGGGACAGTGGGGCAGCCCCAGCATTTT. Protein: CASSAGTVGQPQHF. J is TRBJ1-5 and V is TRBV2, with TRBD1 identical over 7 bases. Germline CDR1 and CDR2: SNHLY and FYNNEI. Trimming at V came to 6 bases and at J to 7 bases, leaving 9 bases not matched to a gene. This CDR3 spans 14 amino acids. The whole variable domain, filled in from reference TRBV2 and TRBJ1-5, reads EPEVTQTPSHQVTQMGQEVILRCVPISNHLYFYWYRQILGQKVEFLVSFYNNEISEKSEIFDDQFSVERPDGSNFTLKIRSTKLEDSAMYFCASSAGTVGQPQHFGDGTRLSIL.

CDR3 bases: TGCGCCAGCAGCTTCACAGGGGGCACAGATACGCAGTATTTT. Amino acid sequence: CASSFTGGTDTQYF. This chain joins TRBV5-1 and TRBJ2-3, with TRBD1 matching 7 bases. This CDR3 is built from 14 residues. Trimming cost V 2 bases and J 1 base; bases outside gene matches: 1. Germline values: CDR1 SGHRS, CDR2 YFSETQ.

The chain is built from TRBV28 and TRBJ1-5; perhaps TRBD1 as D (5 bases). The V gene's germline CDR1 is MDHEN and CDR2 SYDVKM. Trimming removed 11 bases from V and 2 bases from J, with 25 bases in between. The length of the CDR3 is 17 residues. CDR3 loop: CAAVTDSQAAGNQPQHF. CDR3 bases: TGTGCCGCCGTTACCGATTCACAGGCCGCGGGCAATCAGCCCCAGCATTTT.

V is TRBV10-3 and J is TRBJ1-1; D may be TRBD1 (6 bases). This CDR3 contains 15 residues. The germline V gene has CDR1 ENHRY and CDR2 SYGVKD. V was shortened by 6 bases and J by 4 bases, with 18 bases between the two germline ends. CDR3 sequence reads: CAISLLGGEGTEAFF. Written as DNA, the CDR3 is TGTGCCATCAGCTTATTAGGGGGGGAGGGCACTGAAGCTTTCTTT.

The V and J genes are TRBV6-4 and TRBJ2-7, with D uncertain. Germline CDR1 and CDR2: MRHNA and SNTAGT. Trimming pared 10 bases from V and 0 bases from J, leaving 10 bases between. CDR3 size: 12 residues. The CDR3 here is CATLWDSYEQYF. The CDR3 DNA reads TGTGCCACCCTATGGGACTCCTACGAGCAGTACTTC.

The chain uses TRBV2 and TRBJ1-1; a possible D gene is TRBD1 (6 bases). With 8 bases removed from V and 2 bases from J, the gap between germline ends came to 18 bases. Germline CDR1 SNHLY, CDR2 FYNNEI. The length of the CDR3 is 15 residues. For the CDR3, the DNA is TGTGCCAGCCAGGACAGCTCCGGCAAAAACACTGAAGCTTTCTTT. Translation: CASQDSSGKNTEAFF.

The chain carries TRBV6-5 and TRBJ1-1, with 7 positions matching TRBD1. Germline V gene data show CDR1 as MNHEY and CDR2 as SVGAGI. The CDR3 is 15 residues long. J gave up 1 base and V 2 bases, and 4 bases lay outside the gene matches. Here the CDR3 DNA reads TGTGCCAGCAGTTACCCGGGACAGAGGAACACTGAAGCTTTCTTT. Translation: CASSYPGQRNTEAFF.

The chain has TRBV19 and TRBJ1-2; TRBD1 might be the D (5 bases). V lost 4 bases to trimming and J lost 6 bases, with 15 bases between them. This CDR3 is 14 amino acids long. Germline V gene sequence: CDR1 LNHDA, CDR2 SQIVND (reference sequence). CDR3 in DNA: TGTGCCAGTAGTAAACCCCAGGGTCGGGATGGCTACACCTTC. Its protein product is CASSKPQGRDGYTF.

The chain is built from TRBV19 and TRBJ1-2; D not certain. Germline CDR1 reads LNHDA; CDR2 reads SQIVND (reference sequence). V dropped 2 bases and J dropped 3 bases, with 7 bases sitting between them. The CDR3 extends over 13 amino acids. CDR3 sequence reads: CASSIKVYYGYTF. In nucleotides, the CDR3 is TGTGCCAGTAGTATAAAGGTCTACTATGGCTACACCTTC. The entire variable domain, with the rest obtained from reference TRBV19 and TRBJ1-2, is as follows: DGGITQSPKYLFRKEGQNVTLSCEQNLNHDAMYWYRQDPGQGLRLIYYSQIVNDFQKGDIAEGYSVSREKKESFPLTVTSAQKNPTAFYLCASSIKVYYGYTFGSGTRLTVV.

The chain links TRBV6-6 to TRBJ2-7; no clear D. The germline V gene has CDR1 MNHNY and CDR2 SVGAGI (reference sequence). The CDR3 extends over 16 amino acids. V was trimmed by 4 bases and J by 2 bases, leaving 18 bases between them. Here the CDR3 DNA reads TGTGCCAGCAGTTCGAGACCCTTGGGATTGGCCTACGAGCAGTACTTC. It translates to CASSSRPLGLAYEQYF.

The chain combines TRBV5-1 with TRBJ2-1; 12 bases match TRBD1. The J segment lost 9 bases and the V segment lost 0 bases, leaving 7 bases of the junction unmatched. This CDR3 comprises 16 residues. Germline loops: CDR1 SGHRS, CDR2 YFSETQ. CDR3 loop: CASSLEVGTGGTEQFF. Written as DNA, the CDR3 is TGCGCCAGCAGCTTGGAGGTGGGGACAGGGGGCACTGAGCAGTTCTTC.

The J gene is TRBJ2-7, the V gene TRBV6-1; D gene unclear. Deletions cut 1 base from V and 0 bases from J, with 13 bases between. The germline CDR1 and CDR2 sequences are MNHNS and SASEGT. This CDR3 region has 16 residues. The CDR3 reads CASSEVVGRPSYEQYF. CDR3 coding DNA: TGTGCCAGCAGTGAAGTCGTAGGGCGCCCCTCCTACGAGCAGTACTTC.

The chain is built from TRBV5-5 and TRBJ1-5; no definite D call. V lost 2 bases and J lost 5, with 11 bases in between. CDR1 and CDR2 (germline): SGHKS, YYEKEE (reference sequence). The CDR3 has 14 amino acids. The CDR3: CASSFLLGDQPQHF. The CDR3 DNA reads TGTGCCAGCAGCTTCCTCCTTGGGGATCAGCCCCAGCATTTT.

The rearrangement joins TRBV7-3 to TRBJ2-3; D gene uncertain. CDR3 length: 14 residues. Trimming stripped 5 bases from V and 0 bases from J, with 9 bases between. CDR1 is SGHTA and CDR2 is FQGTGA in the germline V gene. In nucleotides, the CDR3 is TGTGCCAGCAGCCCCGGGTCTAGCACAGATACGCAGTATTTT. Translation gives CASSPGSSTDTQYF.

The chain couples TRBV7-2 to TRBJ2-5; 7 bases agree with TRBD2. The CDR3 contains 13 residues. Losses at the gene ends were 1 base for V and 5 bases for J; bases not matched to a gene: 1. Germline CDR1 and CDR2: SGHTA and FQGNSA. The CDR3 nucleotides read TGTGCCAGCAGCTTAGTGGGGGGGGAGACCCAGTACTTC. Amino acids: CASSLVGGETQYF.

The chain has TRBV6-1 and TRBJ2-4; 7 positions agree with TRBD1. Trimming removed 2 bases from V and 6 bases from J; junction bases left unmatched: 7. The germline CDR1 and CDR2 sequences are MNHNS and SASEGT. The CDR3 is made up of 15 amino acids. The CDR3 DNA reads TGTGCCAGCAGTGAACCCGGACAGGCGGGAAACATTCAGTACTTC. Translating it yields CASSEPGQAGNIQYF.

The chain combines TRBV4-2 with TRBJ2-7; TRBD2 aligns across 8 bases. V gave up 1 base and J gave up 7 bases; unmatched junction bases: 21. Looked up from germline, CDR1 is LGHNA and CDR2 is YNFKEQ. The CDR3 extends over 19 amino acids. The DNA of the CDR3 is TGTGCCAGCAGCCAAGTCTTGGGGAATTCACTAGCGGACTACGTAGAGCAGTACTTC. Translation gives CASSQVLGNSLADYVEQYF.

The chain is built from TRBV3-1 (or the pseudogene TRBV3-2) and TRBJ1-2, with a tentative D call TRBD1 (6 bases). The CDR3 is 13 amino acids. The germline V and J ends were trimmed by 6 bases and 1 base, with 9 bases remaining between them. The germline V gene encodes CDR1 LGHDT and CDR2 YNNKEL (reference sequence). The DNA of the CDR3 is TGTGCCAGCAGTGGACAGCGTAACTATGGCTACACCTTC. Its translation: CASSGQRNYGYTF.